This T cell receptor (beta chain) came from a study of CD8 T cells in ankylosing spondylitis. CDR1 is MNHNS and CDR2 is SASEGT in the germline V gene. Trimming removed 8 bases at V and 0 bases at J, with 11 bases between. This CDR3 is 14 amino acids long. MiXCR, run by TCRdb on the 5' RACE reads, gives a single entry per CDR3 protein. The sample has about 190,000 distinct CDR3 sequences, under 15% seen once. This clonotype was observed a few times. The receptor comes from a female donor with ankylosing spondylitis or in good health (not recorded which). The sequenced sample was blood, either unsorted or a sorted T cell fraction (not recorded which). The V and J genes are TRBV6-1 and TRBJ2-1; D is ambiguous. The CDR3 spells CASSEIGSYNEQFF. The CDR3 DNA sequence: TGTGCCAGCTCCGAGATTGGCTCCTACAATGAGCAGTTCTTC.